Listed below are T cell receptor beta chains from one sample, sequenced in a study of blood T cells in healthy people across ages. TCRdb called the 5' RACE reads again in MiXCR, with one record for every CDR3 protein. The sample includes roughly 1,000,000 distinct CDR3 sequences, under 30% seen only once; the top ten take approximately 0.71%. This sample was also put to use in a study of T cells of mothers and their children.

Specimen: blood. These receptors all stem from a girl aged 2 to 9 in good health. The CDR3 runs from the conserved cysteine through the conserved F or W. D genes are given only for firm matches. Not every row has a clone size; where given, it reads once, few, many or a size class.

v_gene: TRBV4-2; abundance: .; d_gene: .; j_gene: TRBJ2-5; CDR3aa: CASSRDWMELETQYF; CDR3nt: TGTGCCAGCAGCCGGGACTGGATGGAGCTAGAGACCCAGTACTTC
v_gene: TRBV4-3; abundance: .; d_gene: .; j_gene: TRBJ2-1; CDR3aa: CASSQDLGVEQFF; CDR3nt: TGCGCCAGCAGCCAAGATCTTGGGGTCGAGCAGTTCTTC
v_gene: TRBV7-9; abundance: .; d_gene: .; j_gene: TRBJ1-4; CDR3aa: CASSSGQQWDEKLFF; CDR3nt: TGTGCCAGCAGCTCCGGACAGCAATGGGATGAAAAACTGTTTTTT
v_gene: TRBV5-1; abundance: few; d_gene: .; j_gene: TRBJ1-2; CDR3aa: CASSPAGGGSYGYTF; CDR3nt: TGCGCCAGCAGCCCGGCGGGGGGAGGAAGCTATGGCTACACCTTC
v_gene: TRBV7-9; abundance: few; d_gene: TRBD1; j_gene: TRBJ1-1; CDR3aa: CASRAGTAEAFF; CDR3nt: TGTGCCAGCAGGGCCGGGACAGCGGAAGCTTTCTTT
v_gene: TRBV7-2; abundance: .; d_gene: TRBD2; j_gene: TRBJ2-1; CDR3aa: CASSLLPSGRNYEQFF; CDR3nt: TGTGCCAGCAGCTTATTGCCTAGCGGGAGAAATTATGAGCAGTTCTTC
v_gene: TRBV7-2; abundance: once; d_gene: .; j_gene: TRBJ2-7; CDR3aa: CASSSLGPGDEQYF; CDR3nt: TGTGCCAGCAGCTCCCTCGGTCCGGGGGACGAGCAGTACTTC
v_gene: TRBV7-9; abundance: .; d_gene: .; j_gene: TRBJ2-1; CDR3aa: CASSLAMARNNEQFF; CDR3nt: TGTGCCAGCAGCTTAGCGATGGCCAGGAATAATGAGCAGTTCTTC
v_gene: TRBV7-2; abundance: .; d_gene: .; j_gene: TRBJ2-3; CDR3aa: CASSPGMIGTDTQYF; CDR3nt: TGTGCCAGCAGCCCCGGGATGATTGGCACAGATACGCAGTATTTT
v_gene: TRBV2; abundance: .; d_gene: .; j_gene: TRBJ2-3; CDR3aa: CASSIGPERWTDTQYF; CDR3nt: TGTGCCAGCAGTATCGGCCCTGAGAGGTGGACAGATACGCAGTATTTT